This TCR beta chain was retrieved from a study of CD8 T cells in ankylosing spondylitis. Study-wide results and limits: There was reportedly significant enrichment of clones that were disease-linked in matched ankylosing spondylitis synovial fluid.

In TCRdb, the 5' RACE reads were re-called with MiXCR into one record per CDR3 protein. The table shows 35,000 or so distinct CDR3 sequences, with 4.5% to 6% occurring only once. The V gene's germline CDR1 is SGHRS and CDR2 YFSETQ. V lost 2 bases to trimming and J lost 4 bases, with 9 bases between them. The CDR3 sequence is 13 residues long. This clonotype was observed many times. The target antigen is unknown. The receptor was derived from a male donor with ankylosing spondylitis or in good health (not recorded which). The rearrangement uses TRBV5-1 and TRBJ1-1; D remains unclear. The sample was blood, either unsorted or a sorted T cell fraction (not recorded which). CDR3 protein: CASSFGSLTEAFF. CDR3 coding DNA: TGCGCCAGCAGCTTTGGCAGCCTCACTGAAGCTTTCTTT.